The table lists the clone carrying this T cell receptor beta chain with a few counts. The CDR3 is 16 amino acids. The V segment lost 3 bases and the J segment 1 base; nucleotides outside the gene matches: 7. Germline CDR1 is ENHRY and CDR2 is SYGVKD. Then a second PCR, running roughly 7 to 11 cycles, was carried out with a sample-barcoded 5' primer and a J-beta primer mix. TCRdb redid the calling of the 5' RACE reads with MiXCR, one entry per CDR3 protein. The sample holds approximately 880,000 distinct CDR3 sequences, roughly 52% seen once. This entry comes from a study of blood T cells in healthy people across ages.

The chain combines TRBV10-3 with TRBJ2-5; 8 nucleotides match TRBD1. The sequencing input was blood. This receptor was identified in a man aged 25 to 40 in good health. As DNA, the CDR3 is TGTGCCATCAGTGATAAGGAGGACAGGGTCCAAGAGACCCAGTACTTC. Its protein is CAISDKEDRVQETQYF.